The 10 T cell receptor beta chains reported below all come from one sample, sequenced in a study of shared clonotypes between healthy human individuals. Clones were read by immunoSEQ multiplex PCR, and TCRdb kept only the in-frame ones, dropping some. The sample includes around 1.6 million clones, 98% seen only once; the top ten take approximately 0.45%. Source material: naive CD4+ T cells sorted from blood. The subset: CD45RA+ positively selected. All receptors derive from a man aged 25 to 45 in good health.

This chain joins TRBV9 and TRBJ2-2; TRBD2 aligns across 9 bases. The CDR3 contains 16 residues. Per the germline V gene, CDR1 is SGDLS and CDR2 is YYNGEE. V was pared by 0 bases and J by 8 bases, with 8 bases of the junction left unmatched. In DNA, the CDR3 is TGTGCCAGCAGCGTAGAGCTGGGACTAGCTTCAGGGGAGCTGTTTTTT. Translated, it gives CASSVELGLASGELFF.

V and J are TRBV7-8 and TRBJ2-7; D not certain. Looked up from germline, CDR1 is SGHVS and CDR2 is FQNEAQ. There are 11 residues in the CDR3. Trimming cost V 3 bases and J 5 bases, with 5 bases left between them. The CDR3 DNA sequence: TGTGCCAGCAGCTTTCAAGACGAGCAGTACTTC. Its protein is CASSFQDEQYF.

The V and J genes are TRBV19 and TRBJ2-7, with D perhaps TRBD1 or TRBD2 (6 bases each). V was cut by 6 bases and J by 3 bases, with 21 bases left in between. The CDR3 runs 16 residues. CDR1 LNHDA and CDR2 SQIVND come from the germline V gene (reference sequence). The CDR3 DNA follows: TGTGCCAGTAGGCGACAGGCCCTGGGGGGCTACTACGAGCAGTACTTC. Translating gives CASRRQALGGYYEQYF. The full variable domain, its missing parts supplied by reference TRBV19 and TRBJ2-7, is DGGITQSPKYLFRKEGQNVTLSCEQNLNHDAMYWYRQDPGQGLRLIYYSQIVNDFQKGDIAEGYSVSREKKESFPLTVTSAQKNPTAFYLCASRRQALGGYYEQYFGPGTRLTVT.

With regard to this clone: Other DNA sequences in the same sample also yield this CDR3. The gene calls are TRBV19 and TRBJ2-7; D not certain. Germline CDR1 reads LNHDA; CDR2 reads SQIVND (reference sequence). The CDR3 is made up of 13 amino acids. V lost 3 bases and J lost 3, with 9 bases in between. The CDR3 sequence: CASSMVYSYEQYF. CDR3 nucleotides: TGTGCCAGTAGTATGGTCTATAGCTACGAGCAGTACTTC.

This chain links TRBV4-3 with TRBJ2-1; D may match TRBD1 or TRBD2 (5 bases each). The germline V and J ends were trimmed by 6 bases and 8 bases, with 8 bases remaining between them. There are 11 residues in the CDR3. CDR1 is LGHNA and CDR2 is YSLEER in the germline V gene. CDR3 region: CASRRGDEQFF. In DNA, the CDR3 is TGCGCCAGCAGAAGGGGAGATGAGCAGTTCTTC.

This clone was counted once. The chain joins TRBV7-3 to TRBJ1-2, with 10 bases that match TRBD1. Trimming cost V 5 bases and J 8 bases; bases outside gene matches: 5. Germline assignment: CDR1 SGHTA and CDR2 FQGTGA. The CDR3 spans 13 residues. The CDR3 DNA follows: TGTGCCAGCAGCCAGACAGGGGGCGCAGGCTACACCTTC. Translating gives CASSQTGGAGYTF.

This clone appeared a single time. The V and J genes are TRBV7-9 and TRBJ2-4; 9 positions match TRBD1. The trim removed 1 base at V and 6 bases at J, leaving 7 bases unmatched. Germline V gene sequence: CDR1 SEHNR, CDR2 FQNEAQ (reference sequence). The CDR3 totals 16 residues. CDR3 amino acids: CASSLDPTGGPNIQYF. CDR3 nucleotide sequence: TGTGCCAGCAGCTTAGACCCAACAGGGGGCCCAAACATTCAGTACTTC.

V gene TRBV29-1 combines with J gene TRBJ2-4; D not resolved. V lost 2 bases to trimming and J lost 5 bases, with 4 bases between them. CDR3 length: 11 amino acids. Germline CDR1 reads SQVTM; CDR2 reads ANQGSEA. CDR3 region: CSVEKENIQYF. The CDR3 DNA sequence: TGCAGCGTTGAAAAGGAAAACATTCAGTACTTC.

The chain has TRBV29-1 and TRBJ2-3; 7 bases line up with TRBD1. This CDR3 is built from 13 residues. The V gene end was trimmed by 6 bases and the J gene end by 5 bases; junction bases not matched to a gene: 8. From germline, CDR1 is SQVTM and CDR2 ANQGSEA. CDR3 sequence reads: CSVAGTEQDTQYF. In DNA, the CDR3 is TGCAGCGTGGCCGGGACAGAGCAAGATACGCAGTATTTT.

Comments on this clone: Other DNA sequences in this specimen translate into the identical CDR3. The rearrangement joins TRBV27 to TRBJ1-2, with unresolved D. This CDR3 spans 13 amino acids. V was shortened by 3 bases and J by 2 bases, with 7 bases between the two germline ends. CDR1 is MNHEY, CDR2 SMNVEV, per germline (reference sequence). CDR3 coding DNA: TGTGCCAGCAGTTTGTCGGGAAACTATGGCTACACCTTC. The encoded protein is CASSLSGNYGYTF.